A single sample gave rise to the 30 T cell receptor beta chains below, sequenced in a study of blood T cell repertoires in COVID-19. The data were produced by immunoSEQ multiplex PCR, yet TCRdb's version contains in-frame clones alone and is incomplete. The profile covers more than 250,000 clones, with approximately 85% appearing a single time and roughly 5.3% taken by the ten largest. Specimen: peripheral blood. These receptors were obtained from a man aged 50-59 years with active or convalescent COVID-19.

V is TRBV30 and J is TRBJ1-6; maybe TRBD1 (5 bases). This CDR3 has 15 amino acids. Germline CDR1 is GTSNPN and CDR2 is SVGIG (reference sequence). Trimming stripped 4 bases from V and 10 bases from J, with 20 bases between. CDR3 nucleotides: TGTGCCTGGACCGGGGGTCGGCCAGCTGGCTCACCCCTCCACTTT. Encoded protein: CAWTGGRPAGSPLHF.

The genes are TRBV5-1 and TRBJ2-3; possible D gene TRBD2, 7 bases. The germline V and J ends were trimmed by 4 bases and 4 bases, with 19 bases remaining between them. The CDR3 runs to 16 residues. Germline values: CDR1 SGHRS, CDR2 YFSETQ. CDR3 region: CASSRRGATGSDTQYF. The CDR3 coding sequence is TGCGCCAGCAGCCGCCGGGGGGCGACTGGCTCAGATACGCAGTATTTT.

This clone was counted between two and nine times. This chain joins TRBV28 and TRBJ1-6; tentative D call: TRBD1 (5 bases). The CDR3 spans 14 residues. V lost 4 bases and J 4 bases, leaving 8 bases between the germline ends. The germline CDR1 and CDR2 sequences are MDHEN and SYDVKM. CDR3 nucleotides: TGTGCCAGCAGTTCAACAGGTTATAATTCACCCCTCCACTTT. Its protein product is CASSSTGYNSPLHF.

The rearrangement uses TRBV28 and TRBJ1-6; TRBD1 agrees at 10 bases. The CDR3 loop spans 15 amino acids. Germline assignment: CDR1 MDHEN and CDR2 SYDVKM. V shed 5 bases and J 9 bases; nucleotides not matched to a gene: 7. As DNA, the CDR3 is TGTGCCAGCAGTCCCGGACAGGGGGTAGGTTCACCCCTCCACTTT. It translates to CASSPGQGVGSPLHF. Looking up the rest from reference TRBV28 and TRBJ1-6 gives the full variable domain: DVKVTQSSRYLVKRTGEKVFLECVQDMDHENMFWYRQDPGLGLRLIYFSYDVKMKEKGDIPEGYSVSREKKERFSLILESASTNQTSMYLCASSPGQGVGSPLHFGNGTRLTVT.

This clone was observed a single time. This chain connects TRBV4-2 to TRBJ2-7; TRBD2 matches at 9 bases. Germline CDR1 and CDR2: LGHNA and YNFKEQ. V shed 0 bases and J 4 bases; nucleotides not matched to a gene: 7. The length of the CDR3 is 16 residues. DNA of the CDR3: TGTGCCAGCAGCCAAGATATGACTAGCGGACAATACGAGCAGTACTTC. Encoded protein: CASSQDMTSGQYEQYF.

This clone was found a few times. This chain links TRBV27 with TRBJ1-2; 9 nucleotides agree with TRBD1. CDR1 is MNHEY and CDR2 is SMNVEV in the germline V gene (reference sequence). CDR3 length equals 15 residues. V lost 5 bases, J lost 2 bases, and 6 bases stayed unmatched. The CDR3 DNA sequence: TGTGCCAGCAGTCGATTAGGGACAGGGAACTATGGCTACACCTTC. It codes for CASSRLGTGNYGYTF.

The chain uses TRBV5-1 and TRBJ2-1, with 7 bases identical to TRBD1. Trimming cost V 4 bases and J 8 bases; bases outside gene matches: 12. Germline values: CDR1 SGHRS, CDR2 YFSETQ. The CDR3 is made up of 15 amino acids. The CDR3: CASSPGTVNGDEQFF. CDR3 DNA sequence: TGCGCCAGCAGCCCCGGGACAGTGAATGGCGATGAGCAGTTCTTC.

V and J are TRBV4-1 and TRBJ2-3; 7 bases are shared with TRBD2. With V trimmed by 1 base and J by 15 bases, 7 bases remained unmatched. The germline gives CDR1 MGHRA, CDR2 YSYEKL. The CDR3 spans 12 residues. The CDR3 DNA sequence: TGCGCCAGCAGCCAAGCAGGGACTATTCTATATTTT. Translation gives CASSQAGTILYF.

The chain links TRBV14 to TRBJ1-6, with 7 positions matching TRBD1. Germline-derived CDR1 and CDR2 are SGHDN and FVKESK. The CDR3 length is 14 residues. V dropped 4 bases and J dropped 7; count of bases not matched to a gene: 4. CDR3 residues: CASSRGTANSPLHF. CDR3 nucleotides: TGTGCCAGCAGCCGCGGGACAGCAAATTCACCCCTCCACTTT.

The chain carries TRBV5-1 and TRBJ1-1; TRBD1 matches at 10 bases. Germline V CDR1 and CDR2: SGHRS, YFSETQ. J was trimmed by 4 bases and V by 2 bases; bases with no gene match: 8. CDR3 length equals 16 residues. This chain's CDR3 is CASSFDRGQVSTEAFF. CDR3 coding DNA: TGCGCCAGCAGCTTCGACAGGGGGCAGGTTAGCACTGAAGCTTTCTTT.

The chain carries TRBV29-1 and TRBJ2-3, with 7 bases matching TRBD1. The CDR3 is made up of 13 amino acids. V shed 7 bases, J shed 5 bases, and the junction held 9 bases outside the gene matches. Germline V gene lookup returns CDR1 SQVTM and CDR2 ANQGSEA. CDR3 nucleotides: TGCAGCGGCGGACAGGTCCTCCTAGATACGCAGTATTTT. It specifies CSGGQVLLDTQYF.

This clone was seen once. V and J are TRBV18 and TRBJ2-2, with a weak D call TRBD1 (6 bases). Germline CDR1 reads KGHSH; CDR2 reads LQKENI. V lost 6 bases, J lost 1 base, and 9 bases lay in between. The CDR3 consists of 14 residues. In nucleotides, the CDR3 is TGTGCCAGCTCCCAGGGACAGAACACCGGGGAGCTGTTTTTT. Translated, it gives CASSQGQNTGELFF.

This clone was picked up one time. The rearrangement joins TRBV9 to TRBJ1-6, with a weak D call TRBD1 (6 bases). V was shortened by 9 bases and J by 5 bases, with 12 bases between the two germline ends. The CDR3 runs 13 residues. Germline V gene lookup returns CDR1 SGDLS and CDR2 YYNGEE. The CDR3 region is CAIIQGNNSPLHF. The CDR3 DNA reads as TGTGCCATCATACAGGGTAATAATTCACCCCTCCACTTT.

The table lists this clone with a count of one. The CDR3 region has the DNA TGTGCCAGCAGGAGGGACAGTAATGAAAAACTGTTTTTT. Encoded protein: CASRRDSNEKLFF. The rearrangement uses TRBV6-5 and TRBJ1-4, with 7 bases that match TRBD1. CDR3 size: 13 residues. Looked up from germline, CDR1 is MNHEY and CDR2 is SVGAGI. With V trimmed by 6 bases and J by 4 bases, 2 bases remained unmatched.

The rearrangement links TRBV2 to TRBJ2-3; D not certain. Trimming removed 6 bases at V and 3 bases at J, with 13 bases between. This CDR3 comprises 14 residues. Germline loops: CDR1 SNHLY, CDR2 FYNNEI. CDR3 region: CASRSPLRTDTQYF. CDR3 in DNA: TGTGCCAGCAGGAGCCCCCTCAGGACAGATACGCAGTATTTT. The full variable domain, with the rest looked up from reference TRBV2 and TRBJ2-3, is EPEVTQTPSHQVTQMGQEVILRCVPISNHLYFYWYRQILGQKVEFLVSFYNNEISEKSEIFDDQFSVERPDGSNFTLKIRSTKLEDSAMYFCASRSPLRTDTQYFGPGTRLTVL.

V gene TRBV11-2 combines with J gene TRBJ2-5; the match to TRBD2 covers 15 bases. V trimming: 5 bases; J trimming: 4 bases; junction bases outside the gene matches: 5. This CDR3 has 16 amino acids. Germline CDR1 is SGHAT and CDR2 is FQNNGV. CDR3 DNA: TGTGCCAGCAGCCGGACTAGCGGGAGGGTTGCAGAGACCCAGTACTTC. It encodes CASSRTSGRVAETQYF.

The chain recombines TRBV30 with TRBJ2-3; D might be TRBD1 (5 bases). Trimming removed 5 bases at V and 6 bases at J, with 9 bases between. The CDR3 sequence is 11 residues long. The germline V gene has CDR1 GTSNPN and CDR2 SVGIG (reference sequence). In DNA form, the CDR3 reads TGTGCCTGGGGAGCAGGGGATACGCAGTATTTT. Protein: CAWGAGDTQYF.

The V call is TRBV3-1 (or the pseudogene TRBV3-2), the J call TRBJ2-7; 8 bases line up with TRBD1. The V segment lost 1 base and the J segment 4 bases; nucleotides outside the gene matches: 6. Per germline, CDR1 LGHDT and CDR2 YNNKEL (reference sequence). This CDR3 has 15 amino acids. The CDR3 protein is CASSQGDGQGYEQYF. DNA of the CDR3: TGTGCCAGCAGCCAAGGGGACGGACAGGGATACGAGCAGTACTTC.

J is TRBJ1-2 and V is TRBV3-1 (or the pseudogene TRBV3-2); no definite D call. The V end lost 3 bases, the J end lost 4 bases, and 12 bases lay between the germline ends. The V gene's germline CDR1 is LGHDT and CDR2 YNNKEL (reference sequence). The CDR3 consists of 14 residues. This CDR3 is CASSHTAGFYGYTF. CDR3 coding DNA: TGTGCCAGCAGCCACACGGCGGGTTTCTATGGCTACACCTTC.

Concerning this clone: The sample contains more than one DNA sequence encoding this CDR3. CDR3 coding DNA: TGTGCCAGCAGCGTAGGGAGTTACAATGAGCAGTTCTTC. The encoded protein is CASSVGSYNEQFF. This chain links TRBV9 with TRBJ2-1; D remains ambiguous. V lost 0 bases, J lost 4 bases, and 5 bases lay in between. The CDR3 extends over 13 amino acids. Germline V gene sequence: CDR1 SGDLS, CDR2 YYNGEE. Full variable domain (outside the CDR3, taken from reference TRBV9 and TRBJ2-1): DSGVTQTPKHLITATGQRVTLRCSPRSGDLSVYWYQQSLDQGLQFLIQYYNGEERAKGNILERFSAQQFPDLHSELNLSSLELGDSALYFCASSVGSYNEQFFGPGTRLTVL.

The genes are TRBV2 and TRBJ2-3; D call uncertain. This CDR3 has 13 residues. Germline lookup yields CDR1 SNHLY and CDR2 FYNNEI. V lost 1 base, J lost 7 bases, and 9 bases lay in between. The CDR3 here is CASSEERQYTQYF. DNA of the CDR3: TGTGCCAGCAGTGAAGAGCGCCAGTATACGCAGTATTTT.

The J gene is TRBJ1-6, the V gene TRBV3-1 (or the pseudogene TRBV3-2); TRBD1 matches 9 bases. This CDR3 is 14 amino acids long. Trimming took 5 bases from V and 10 from J; bases not matched to a gene: 6. The germline V gene has CDR1 LGHDT and CDR2 YNNKEL (reference sequence). For the CDR3, the DNA is TGTGCCAGCAGCTCAACAGGGGGCCGGTCACCCCTCCACTTT. It is translated as CASSSTGGRSPLHF.

This clone came up a few times. This chain connects TRBV29-1 to TRBJ2-1; no clear D. Trimming took off 7 bases at V and 9 bases at J, with 13 bases between the two ends. This CDR3 contains 11 residues. Per germline, CDR1 SQVTM and CDR2 ANQGSEA. CDR3 amino acids: CSALLFSEQFF. In nucleotides, the CDR3 is TGCAGCGCCCTATTATTCTCTGAGCAGTTCTTC.

This CDR3 is CASSGGLEETQYF. The CDR3, as DNA: TGTGCCAGCAGTGGAGGGTTGGAGGAGACCCAGTACTTC. J is TRBJ2-5 and V is TRBV2; a possible D gene is TRBD2 (5 bases). V lost 4 bases to trimming and J lost 5 bases, with 11 bases between them. The CDR3 loop spans 13 amino acids. Germline V lookup: CDR1 SNHLY, CDR2 FYNNEI.

This chain uses TRBV10-2 with TRBJ2-3, with 9 nucleotides matching TRBD2. The CDR3 has 16 residues. Germline CDR1 is WSHSY and CDR2 is SAAADI. Unmatched junction bases numbered 9, after V lost 6 bases and J lost 2 bases. The CDR3 DNA reads TGCGCCAGCAGATTCTCCGGACTAGCGAACACAGATACGCAGTATTTT. This sequence encodes CASRFSGLANTDTQYF.

V gene TRBV27 combines with J gene TRBJ2-6; TRBD1 matches at 7 bases. This CDR3 is built from 18 residues. The ends lost 3 bases at V and 0 bases at J; junction bases unmatched: 8. Germline lookup yields CDR1 MNHEY and CDR2 SMNVEV (reference sequence). CDR3 sequence reads: CASSFRDSDLSGANVLTF. DNA of the CDR3: TGTGCCAGCAGTTTCCGGGACAGTGATCTCTCTGGGGCCAACGTCCTGACTTTC.

The chain employs TRBV21-1 and TRBJ2-7; TRBD2 reflects the table's D call only, with no check against the DNA. TRBV21-1 is recorded as a pseudogene. The CDR3 is 15 residues long. In DNA form, the CDR3 reads TGTGCCAGCAAGGTAAAGCGGCCCGGCTCCTACGAGCAGTACTTC. This sequence encodes CASKVKRPGSYEQYF.

The rearrangement uses TRBV18 and TRBJ1-6, with D possibly being TRBD1 (5 bases). Germline V lookup: CDR1 KGHSH, CDR2 LQKENI. Trimming removed 0 bases at V and 11 bases at J, with 14 bases between. CDR3 size: 15 residues. Written as DNA, the CDR3 is TGTGCCAGCTCACCACCAGGGCAGGGAGGGCCACCCCTCCACTTT. Protein product: CASSPPGQGGPPLHF.

The chain joins TRBV6-5 to TRBJ1-1; 9 bases are shared with TRBD1. Germline V gene data show CDR1 as MNHEY and CDR2 as SVGAGI. CDR3 length: 13 residues. J was trimmed by 10 bases and V by 2 bases; bases with no gene match: 5. CDR3 coding DNA: TGTGCCAGCAGTTACGTGACAGGGGGGCCAGCTTTCTTT. This translates into CASSYVTGGPAFF.

The chain employs TRBV30 and TRBJ2-1; the match to TRBD2 covers 8 bases. CDR3 length equals 15 residues. Unmatched junction bases numbered 10, after V lost 1 base and J lost 8 bases. Germline assignment: CDR1 GTSNPN and CDR2 SVGIG (reference sequence). CDR3 loop: CAWSAGVAGTDEQFF. CDR3 DNA sequence: TGTGCCTGGAGTGCGGGGGTAGCGGGAACAGATGAGCAGTTCTTC. Variable domain in full (rest from reference TRBV30 and TRBJ2-1): SQTIHQWPATLVQPVGSPLSLECTVEGTSNPNLYWYRQAAGRGLQLLFYSVGIGQISSEVPQNLSASRPQDRQFILSSKKLLLSDSGFYLCAWSAGVAGTDEQFFGPGTRLTVL.